This T cell receptor (beta chain) was sequenced in a study of shared clonotypes between healthy human individuals. The study's findings and limits: Clonotypes shared by all four sorted-subset donors had higher generation probabilities than non-shared clonotypes.

CD45RO negativity and positive selection for CCR7 defined naive CD8 cells, a population that excluded terminally differentiated effector memory CD45RA+ cells. Sequencing used immunoSEQ multiplex PCR; TCRdb keeps in-frame clones, though not all of them. The profile shows 550,000 to 600,000 clones, 95% to 98% of them singletons. The CDR3 extends over 14 amino acids. With V trimmed by 3 bases and J by 4 bases, 7 bases remained unmatched. CDR1 is SQVTM, CDR2 ANQGSEA, per germline. A single count supports this clone. Antigen unknown. Material: naive CD8+ T cells sorted from blood. This TCR was recovered from a man aged 25-45 years in good health. The chain has TRBV29-1 and TRBJ2-5; 8 positions match TRBD2. Here the CDR3 DNA reads TGCAGCGTTGAGATAGCGGGAAGGGGAGAGACCCAGTACTTC. Protein sequence: CSVEIAGRGETQYF.